This entry lists 18 T cell receptor beta chains sequenced from one sample in a study of blood T cells in healthy people across ages. A J-beta primer mix and a sample-barcoded 5' primer were used in a second PCR of about 7 to 12 cycles. TCRdb ran MiXCR on the 5' RACE reads and lists one entry per CDR3 protein. The repertoire consists of 710,000 or so distinct CDR3 sequences, with about 24% occurring once and the leading ten covering about 22%. Source material: blood. These TCRs come from a man between 65 and 85 years old in good health.

CDR3 sequence reads: CASSPDRGQWNGYTF. DNA of the CDR3: TGTGCCAGCAGTCCTGACAGGGGGCAGTGGAATGGCTACACCTTC. The chain is built from TRBV28 and TRBJ1-2, with 10 bases lining up with TRBD1. Germline-derived CDR1 and CDR2 are MDHEN and SYDVKM. The V segment lost 5 bases and the J segment 6 bases; nucleotides outside the gene matches: 9. The CDR3 totals 15 residues.

V gene TRBV10-2 combines with J gene TRBJ2-2; D gene ambiguous. CDR1 and CDR2 (germline): WSHSY, SAAADI. There are 13 residues in the CDR3. The germline V and J ends were trimmed by 3 bases and 8 bases, with 10 bases remaining between them. The CDR3, as DNA: TGCGCCAGCAGTGAAGGGATATCTGGGGAGCTGTTTTTT. Protein product: CASSEGISGELFF.

In this sample, this clonotype turned up a few times. The chain is built from TRBV3-1 and TRBJ2-7; D is unresolved. The DNA end is a closer match to TRBJ2-5, so the J assignment may be wrong. The CDR3 consists of 13 residues. The germline V gene encodes CDR1 LGHDT and CDR2 YNNKEL (reference sequence). The CDR3 DNA follows: TGTGCCAGCAGCCAAGATTTTTGGGAGACCCAGTACTTC. Encoded protein: CASSQDFWETQYF.

Only one count was recorded for this clonotype. V usage is TRBV28 and J usage is TRBJ1-1, with D possibly matching TRBD1 (5 bases). V lost 3 bases, J lost 1 base, and 15 bases lay in between. The CDR3 spans 16 residues. Germline CDR1 is MDHEN and CDR2 is SYDVKM. DNA for the CDR3: TGTGCCAGCAGTTTTGGGGTCGACAGCCCGAACACTGAAGCTTTCTTT. Translation gives CASSFGVDSPNTEAFF.

This rearrangement joins TRBV18 to TRBJ2-5; the match to TRBD1 covers 8 bases. CDR3 size: 14 residues. Trimming cost V 1 base and J 4 bases; bases outside gene matches: 2. Per the germline V gene, CDR1 is KGHSH and CDR2 is LQKENI. The chain's CDR3 is CASSPRRGRETQYF. The CDR3 DNA follows: TGTGCCAGCTCACCACGCAGGGGGCGAGAGACCCAGTACTTC.

A word on this clonotype: Being one base from a much bigger clone, this may be a read error. J is TRBJ2-1 and V is TRBV5-1; no definite D call. Germline V gene data show CDR1 as SGHRS and CDR2 as YFSETQ. The CDR3 is made up of 16 amino acids. DNA of the CDR3: TGCGCCAGCAGCTTGGCCTCGGACCAATTCTACAATGAGCAGTCCTTC. Its protein product is CASSLASDQFYNEQSF.

This rearrangement joins TRBV11-1 to TRBJ2-2, with TRBD1 matching 7 bases. This CDR3 is built from 15 residues. Germline CDR1 reads SGHAT; CDR2 reads FQDESV (reference sequence). V lost 5 bases and J lost 5; bases outside the gene matches: 8. The chain's CDR3 is CASSPDRVFTGELFF. As DNA, the CDR3 is TGTGCCAGCAGCCCCGACAGGGTTTTTACCGGGGAGCTGTTTTTT.

This clonotype has a handful of counts. The chain recombines TRBV6-5 with TRBJ2-2; the D gene could be TRBD1 or TRBD2 (5 bases each). The germline V and J ends were trimmed by 1 base and 7 bases, with 19 bases remaining between them. This CDR3 is 17 amino acids long. Looked up from germline, CDR1 is MNHEY and CDR2 is SVGAGI. The CDR3 DNA is TGTGCCAGCAGTTACTATCCTGGGACGAATGGAGTCGGGGAGCTGTTTTTT. Its translation: CASSYYPGTNGVGELFF.

This chain links TRBV7-9 with TRBJ1-1; D perhaps matches TRBD1 (6 bases). Trimming took 3 bases from V and 0 from J, leaving 8 bases between them. CDR1 and CDR2 (germline): SEHNR, FQNEAQ (reference sequence). The CDR3 runs to 14 residues. The CDR3, as DNA: TGTGCCAGCAGCTTCACAGGGATGAACACTGAAGCTTTCTTT. Translating gives CASSFTGMNTEAFF.

This clonotype was found a few times. This chain uses TRBV5-1 with TRBJ1-2; D is undetermined. The CDR3 is made up of 15 amino acids. CDR1 is SGHRS and CDR2 is YFSETQ in the germline V gene. Deletions cut 4 bases from V and 4 bases from J, with 17 bases between. The CDR3 sequence: CASSPAAGNAYGYTF. CDR3 bases: TGCGCCAGCAGCCCGGCGGCAGGAAATGCCTATGGCTACACCTTC.

This clonotype was picked up a small number of times. This chain links TRBV7-9 with TRBJ2-5; no firm D call. Germline CDR1 SEHNR, CDR2 FQNEAQ (reference sequence). V dropped 2 bases and J dropped 2 bases, with 15 bases sitting between them. The CDR3 consists of 16 residues. The CDR3 sequence: CASSLSRWRRQETQYF. CDR3 coding DNA: TGTGCCAGCAGCTTAAGCCGTTGGAGACGACAAGAGACCCAGTACTTC.

This clonotype has just a few counts. This chain joins TRBV20-1 and TRBJ1-2; perhaps TRBD1 as D (6 bases). The V gene lost 5 bases and the J gene lost 2 bases, with 12 bases spanning the gap. The CDR3 is 13 amino acids. Per germline, CDR1 DFQATT and CDR2 SNEGSKA (reference sequence). The chain's CDR3 is CSARTEGNYGYTF. The DNA of the CDR3 is TGCAGTGCTCGGACAGAGGGGAACTATGGCTACACCTTC.

The chain employs TRBV5-1 and TRBJ2-3; no firm D call. CDR1 SGHRS and CDR2 YFSETQ come from the germline V gene. The CDR3 is 17 residues long. V was pared by 0 bases and J by 0 bases, with 14 bases between. The CDR3 here is CASSLGKRDLSTDTQYF. The CDR3 nucleotides are TGCGCCAGCAGCTTGGGGAAGCGAGATCTTAGCACAGATACGCAGTATTTT. Looking up the rest from reference TRBV5-1 and TRBJ2-3 gives the full variable domain: KAGVTQTPRYLIKTRGQQVTLSCSPISGHRSVSWYQQTPGQGLQFLFEYFSETQRNKGNFPGRFSGRQFSNSRSEMNVSTLELGDSALYLCASSLGKRDLSTDTQYFGPGTRLTVL.

This clonotype was seen only a few times. CDR3 in amino acids: CASSLSPGINNEQFF. CDR3 nucleotides: TGTGCCAGCAGCTTATCCCCAGGAATTAACAATGAGCAGTTCTTC. The J gene is TRBJ2-1, the V gene TRBV11-1; D remains ambiguous. In germline, CDR1 is SGHAT, CDR2 FQDESV (reference sequence). There are 15 residues in the CDR3. V shed 2 bases and J shed 5 bases, with 13 bases lying between them.

The chain has TRBV20-1 and TRBJ1-5; D gene unclear. This CDR3 contains 13 residues. From germline, CDR1 is DFQATT and CDR2 SNEGSKA (reference sequence). V was cut by 1 base and J by 7 bases, with 11 bases left in between. The CDR3 loop is CSARVRAPQPQHF. The CDR3 nucleotides read TGCAGTGCTAGAGTAAGGGCCCCCCAGCCCCAGCATTTT.

This clonotype turned up a few times. The chain has TRBV12-3 or TRBV12-4 and TRBJ2-3; no definite D call. The V end was cut by 7 bases, the J end by 2 bases, with 4 bases between. The CDR3 is made up of 11 amino acids. DNA of the CDR3: TGTGCCAGCACCGTCACAGATACGCAGTATTTT. It codes for CASTVTDTQYF.

This sequence joins TRBV7-9 and TRBJ1-5; D not certain. V dropped 1 base and J dropped 0 bases, with 10 bases sitting between them. Germline V gives CDR1 SEHNR, CDR2 FQNEAQ (reference sequence). CDR3 length: 16 residues. The CDR3 region has the DNA TGTGCCAGCAGCTTAGTTGCGGAGCTTAGCAATCAGCCCCAGCATTTT. Its protein product is CASSLVAELSNQPQHF.

This clonotype has more than one count but fewer than ten. This chain links TRBV7-2 with TRBJ2-1; 9 bases map to TRBD1. This CDR3 is 15 amino acids long. V shed 7 bases and J 4 bases; nucleotides not matched to a gene: 8. CDR1 and CDR2 (germline): SGHTA, FQGNSA. CDR3 residues: CASNEGQGTYNEQFF. CDR3 bases: TGTGCCAGCAATGAGGGACAGGGTACATACAATGAGCAGTTCTTC. The full variable domain, completed using reference TRBV7-2 and TRBJ2-1, is GAGVSQSPSNKVTEKGKDVELRCDPISGHTALYWYRQSLGQGLEFLIYFQGNSAPDKSGLPSDRFSAERTGGSVSTLTIQRTQQEDSAVYLCASNEGQGTYNEQFFGPGTRLTVL.